This T cell receptor beta chain was found in a study of blood T cells in healthy people across ages. Primed by a sample-barcoded 5' primer and a J-beta primer mix, a second PCR proceeded for about 6 to 12 cycles. Each CDR3 protein is one row after TCRdb ran MiXCR on the 5' RACE reads. The data show 1.5 million to 2 million distinct CDR3 sequences, 40% to 55% seen once. The CDR3 runs to 15 residues. Germline V gives CDR1 SGHTA, CDR2 FQGNSA. The ends lost 4 bases at V and 5 bases at J; junction bases unmatched: 10. As concerns this clonotype: Its antigen is still unknown.

General observations from the study: It was held that the diversity estimates obtained from one million T cells were underestimates. In long-lived donors, naive CD4+ cell counts and diversity exceeded those of aged donors.

Sample: blood. The clonotype comes from a woman aged 40 to 50 in good health. The gene calls are TRBV7-2 and TRBJ2-5; 7 bases agree with TRBD2. CDR3 sequence: CASSSGRAGLETQYF. The CDR3 region has the DNA TGTGCCAGCAGCTCGGGACGAGCGGGGCTGGAGACCCAGTACTTC. Looking up the rest from reference TRBV7-2 and TRBJ2-5 gives the full variable domain: GAGVSQSPSNKVTEKGKDVELRCDPISGHTALYWYRQSLGQGLEFLIYFQGNSAPDKSGLPSDRFSAERTGGSVSTLTIQRTQQEDSAVYLCASSSGRAGLETQYFGPGTRLLVL.